These T cell receptor beta chains were read from a single sample in a study of cytomegalovirus exposure and HLA in healthy donors. Libraries were prepared by immunoSEQ multiplex PCR; TCRdb keeps only in-frame clonotypes and omits some of them. The sample has over 50,000 clones; more than 70% are singletons. The sequenced material came from PBMCs. The receptors here all came from a man between 18 and 35 years old in good health and CMV-seronegative. Each CDR3 is given with its conserved first and last residue. The order of the fields is D gene, clone size, J gene, V gene, CDR3 protein, CDR3 DNA. A D gene is named only where the DNA matches it firmly. Not every row has a clone size; where given, it reads once, few, many or a size class.

d_call: TRBD1
clone_size: .
j_call: TRBJ2-7
v_call: TRBV29-1
cdr3_aa: CSVAGTAKSSSYEQYF
cdr3_nt: TGCAGCGTCGCCGGGACAGCCAAATCAAGCTCCTACGAGCAGTACTTC

d_call: TRBD1
clone_size: .
j_call: TRBJ2-7
v_call: TRBV28
cdr3_aa: CASSLLPGQPYF
cdr3_nt: TGTGCCAGCAGTCTTCTCCCGGGACAGCCGTACTTC

d_call: TRBD1
clone_size: .
j_call: TRBJ1-2
v_call: TRBV6-5
cdr3_aa: CASRRDSNYGYTF
cdr3_nt: TGTGCCAGCAGACGGGACAGTAACTATGGCTACACCTTC

d_call: .
clone_size: once
j_call: TRBJ1-4
v_call: TRBV30
cdr3_aa: CAWSVQNEKLFF
cdr3_nt: TGTGCCTGGAGTGTACAGAACGAAAAACTGTTTTTT

d_call: .
clone_size: .
j_call: TRBJ1-4
v_call: TRBV29-1
cdr3_aa: CSVEDGGSTNEKLFF
cdr3_nt: TGCAGCGTTGAAGACGGCGGATCAACTAATGAAAAACTGTTTTTT

d_call: TRBD1
clone_size: .
j_call: TRBJ2-7
v_call: TRBV6-5
cdr3_aa: CASRETGADAEQYF
cdr3_nt: TGTGCCAGCAGAGAAACAGGGGCAGACGCCGAGCAGTACTTC

d_call: .
clone_size: .
j_call: TRBJ1-2
v_call: TRBV5-8
cdr3_aa: CASRRPGVNYGYTF
cdr3_nt: TGTGCCAGCAGACGTCCCGGGGTAAACTATGGCTACACCTTC

d_call: .
clone_size: .
j_call: TRBJ1-2
v_call: TRBV7-9
cdr3_aa: CASSSTLRPEYGYTF
cdr3_nt: TGTGCCAGCAGCTCAACTCTTCGGCCGGAGTATGGCTACACCTTC

d_call: TRBD2
clone_size: .
j_call: TRBJ2-7
v_call: TRBV7-2
cdr3_aa: CASSSRGGPSSYEQYF
cdr3_nt: TGTGCCAGCAGCTCGCGGGGGGGCCCCAGCTCCTACGAGCAGTACTTC

d_call: .
clone_size: few
j_call: TRBJ1-4
v_call: TRBV7-9
cdr3_aa: CASSLVKTNEKLFF
cdr3_nt: TGTGCCAGCAGCTTAGTTAAAACTAATGAAAAACTGTTTTTT

d_call: .
clone_size: .
j_call: TRBJ1-4
v_call: TRBV5-4
cdr3_aa: CASSSPSAGLGGKLFF
cdr3_nt: TGTGCCAGCAGCTCCCCTTCCGCAGGGCTGGGTGGAAAACTGTTTTTT

d_call: TRBD1
clone_size: .
j_call: TRBJ2-2
v_call: TRBV6-6
cdr3_aa: CASLGQSTGELFF
cdr3_nt: TGTGCCAGCCTGGGACAGTCCACCGGGGAGCTGTTTTTT

d_call: TRBD2
clone_size: .
j_call: TRBJ2-3
v_call: TRBV28
cdr3_aa: CASSWTSGGPEDTQYF
cdr3_nt: TGTGCCAGCAGTTGGACTAGCGGGGGCCCGGAGGATACGCAGTATTTT

d_call: .
clone_size: .
j_call: TRBJ1-2
v_call: TRBV6-1
cdr3_aa: CASSEGAGENYGYTF
cdr3_nt: TGTGCCAGCAGTGAAGGGGCAGGGGAGAACTATGGCTACACCTTC

d_call: TRBD1
clone_size: .
j_call: TRBJ1-5
v_call: TRBV7-9
cdr3_aa: CASSFSGQGEGQPQHF
cdr3_nt: TGTGCCAGCAGCTTCTCCGGACAGGGTGAAGGTCAGCCCCAGCATTTT

d_call: TRBD1
clone_size: .
j_call: TRBJ2-5
v_call: TRBV16
cdr3_aa: CASSEGGPQYF
cdr3_nt: TGTGCCAGCAGCGAAGGGGGCCCCCAGTACTTC

d_call: .
clone_size: .
j_call: TRBJ2-7
v_call: TRBV28
cdr3_aa: CATAGYGAGTYEQYF
cdr3_nt: TGTGCCACCGCGGGATATGGCGCAGGGACGTACGAGCAGTACTTC

d_call: TRBD1
clone_size: .
j_call: TRBJ1-1
v_call: TRBV11-2
cdr3_aa: CASSFWDRGSSEAFF
cdr3_nt: TGTGCCAGCAGCTTCTGGGACAGGGGATCGTCTGAAGCTTTCTTT

d_call: TRBD1
clone_size: .
j_call: TRBJ1-2
v_call: TRBV9
cdr3_aa: CASSATVGQRNYGYTF
cdr3_nt: TGTGCCAGCAGCGCCACGGTGGGACAGAGGAACTATGGCTACACCTTC

d_call: TRBD1
clone_size: once
j_call: TRBJ2-5
v_call: TRBV9
cdr3_aa: CASSVRQGAGETQYF
cdr3_nt: TGTGCCAGCAGCGTAAGACAGGGGGCCGGGGAGACCCAGTACTTC

d_call: TRBD1
clone_size: .
j_call: TRBJ2-7
v_call: TRBV5-4
cdr3_aa: CASNVQGAGEQYF
cdr3_nt: TGTGCCAGCAACGTACAGGGGGCTGGCGAGCAGTACTTC

d_call: .
clone_size: .
j_call: TRBJ1-3
v_call: TRBV11-3
cdr3_aa: CASSSRRERGNTIYF
cdr3_nt: TGTGCCAGCAGCTCGAGAAGGGAGAGAGGAAACACCATATATTTT

d_call: TRBD1
clone_size: .
j_call: TRBJ1-1
v_call: TRBV11-2
cdr3_aa: CASSLAGTGGEAFF
cdr3_nt: TGTGCCAGCAGCTTAGCCGGGACAGGGGGCGAGGCTTTCTTT

d_call: .
clone_size: .
j_call: TRBJ2-7
v_call: TRBV15
cdr3_aa: CASEAYEQYF
cdr3_nt: TGTGCTTCGGAGGCCTACGAGCAGTACTTC

d_call: .
clone_size: once
j_call: TRBJ2-3
v_call: TRBV5-1
cdr3_aa: CASRRGRTDTQYF
cdr3_nt: TGCGCCAGCAGACGAGGTAGAACAGATACGCAGTATTTT

d_call: .
clone_size: .
j_call: TRBJ2-7
v_call: TRBV6-5
cdr3_aa: CASSRNPGQWYEQYF
cdr3_nt: TGTGCCAGCAGTCGTAATCCGGGACAATGGTACGAGCAGTACTTC

d_call: TRBD1
clone_size: .
j_call: TRBJ1-2
v_call: TRBV30
cdr3_aa: CAWRPPRQGLNYGYTF
cdr3_nt: TGTGCCTGGAGACCACCCCGACAGGGGTTGAACTATGGCTACACCTTC

d_call: TRBD2
clone_size: .
j_call: TRBJ2-1
v_call: TRBV11-2
cdr3_aa: CASSQGTSGEEFF
cdr3_nt: TGTGCCAGCAGCCAAGGGACTAGCGGGGAGGAGTTCTTC

d_call: .
clone_size: .
j_call: TRBJ2-1
v_call: TRBV15
cdr3_aa: CATSRGGFYNEQFF
cdr3_nt: TGTGCCACCAGCAGAGGAGGCTTCTACAATGAGCAGTTCTTC

d_call: TRBD1
clone_size: .
j_call: TRBJ1-2
v_call: TRBV5-4
cdr3_aa: CASSVETGWGGYTF
cdr3_nt: TGTGCCAGCAGCGTAGAGACAGGGTGGGGGGGCTACACCTTC

d_call: .
clone_size: once
j_call: TRBJ2-7
v_call: TRBV5-1
cdr3_aa: CASSSATVTFSYEQYF
cdr3_nt: TGCGCCAGCAGCTCAGCCACAGTCACCTTCTCCTACGAGCAGTACTTC

d_call: TRBD2
clone_size: .
j_call: TRBJ2-3
v_call: TRBV10-3
cdr3_aa: CAISEYSGGNTDTQYF
cdr3_nt: TGTGCCATCAGTGAGTATAGCGGGGGAAACACAGATACGCAGTATTTT

d_call: .
clone_size: .
j_call: TRBJ1-4
v_call: TRBV27
cdr3_aa: CASSLRGGNEKLFF
cdr3_nt: TGTGCCAGCAGCCTCCGGGGGGGTAACGAAAAACTGTTTTTT

d_call: .
clone_size: .
j_call: TRBJ1-1
v_call: TRBV18
cdr3_aa: CASSSRTGNAEAFF
cdr3_nt: TGTGCCAGCTCGTCGAGGACTGGGAACGCTGAAGCTTTCTTT

d_call: .
clone_size: .
j_call: TRBJ1-5
v_call: TRBV27
cdr3_aa: CASSFGGNQPQHF
cdr3_nt: TGTGCCAGCAGTTTCGGGGGCAATCAGCCCCAGCATTTT

d_call: TRBD1
clone_size: .
j_call: TRBJ2-7
v_call: TRBV28
cdr3_aa: CASSGLSTGVEQYF
cdr3_nt: TGTGCCAGCAGTGGCCTTTCAACAGGGGTCGAGCAGTACTTC

d_call: .
clone_size: few
j_call: TRBJ1-1
v_call: TRBV9
cdr3_aa: CASSVGSLNTEAFF
cdr3_nt: TGTGCCAGCAGCGTGGGCAGCTTGAACACTGAAGCTTTCTTT

d_call: TRBD1
clone_size: few
j_call: TRBJ1-1
v_call: TRBV6-4
cdr3_aa: CASRDRGRTEAFF
cdr3_nt: TGTGCCAGCAGGGACAGGGGAAGAACTGAAGCTTTCTTT

d_call: TRBD1
clone_size: .
j_call: TRBJ1-6
v_call: TRBV10-3
cdr3_aa: CAISSGQFNSPLHF
cdr3_nt: TGTGCCATCAGTTCGGGACAGTTTAATTCACCCCTCCACTTT

d_call: TRBD2
clone_size: .
j_call: TRBJ2-1
v_call: TRBV7-9
cdr3_aa: CASSFGGEQFF
cdr3_nt: TGTGCCAGCAGCTTCGGGGGGGAGCAGTTCTTC

d_call: .
clone_size: .
j_call: TRBJ2-5
v_call: TRBV30
cdr3_aa: CAWSSETQYF
cdr3_nt: TGTGCCTGGAGTTCGGAGACCCAGTACTTC

d_call: .
clone_size: few
j_call: TRBJ1-2
v_call: TRBV5-1
cdr3_aa: CASNGEDYGYTF
cdr3_nt: TGCGCCAGCAACGGCGAGGACTATGGCTACACCTTC

d_call: .
clone_size: .
j_call: TRBJ1-2
v_call: TRBV28
cdr3_aa: CASSLISGANYGYTF
cdr3_nt: TGTGCCAGCAGTTTAATTAGTGGAGCCAACTATGGCTACACCTTC

d_call: .
clone_size: .
j_call: TRBJ2-7
v_call: TRBV10-2
cdr3_aa: CATASGVYEQYF
cdr3_nt: TGCGCCACCGCCTCAGGGGTATACGAGCAGTACTTC

d_call: .
clone_size: few
j_call: TRBJ1-4
v_call: TRBV6-5
cdr3_aa: CASRRSTGEKLFF
cdr3_nt: TGTGCCAGCAGGAGGTCGACGGGAGAAAAACTGTTTTTT

d_call: .
clone_size: .
j_call: TRBJ2-2
v_call: TRBV5-4
cdr3_aa: CASSSSQGIGTGELFF
cdr3_nt: TGTGCCAGCAGCTCGTCACAGGGAATAGGCACCGGGGAGCTGTTTTTT

d_call: .
clone_size: .
j_call: TRBJ2-1
v_call: TRBV4-1
cdr3_aa: CASSQQRFSSNEQFF
cdr3_nt: TGCGCCAGCAGCCAACAGAGGTTCAGCAGCAATGAGCAGTTCTTC

d_call: TRBD2
clone_size: .
j_call: TRBJ2-3
v_call: TRBV7-2
cdr3_aa: CASSLEGRGLLTDTQYF
cdr3_nt: TGTGCCAGCAGCTTAGAGGGGCGGGGGTTACTCACAGATACGCAGTATTTT

d_call: TRBD1
clone_size: .
j_call: TRBJ1-6
v_call: TRBV7-8
cdr3_aa: CASSLGRDRPNSPLHF
cdr3_nt: TGTGCCAGCAGCTTAGGCCGGGACAGGCCAAATTCACCCCTCCACTTT

d_call: .
clone_size: .
j_call: TRBJ1-2
v_call: TRBV6-5
cdr3_aa: CASSRGSGYTF
cdr3_nt: TGTGCCAGCAGCAGGGGATCCGGCTACACCTTC

d_call: .
clone_size: .
j_call: TRBJ2-7
v_call: TRBV10-2
cdr3_aa: CATARGLYEQYF
cdr3_nt: TGCGCCACCGCCAGGGGTCTCTACGAGCAGTACTTC

d_call: .
clone_size: .
j_call: TRBJ1-6
v_call: TRBV30
cdr3_aa: CAWSVREHSPLHF
cdr3_nt: TGTGCCTGGAGTGTACGAGAGCATTCACCCCTCCACTTT

d_call: TRBD1
clone_size: .
j_call: TRBJ1-1
v_call: TRBV11-3
cdr3_aa: CASSSGGAEAFF
cdr3_nt: TGTGCCAGCAGCTCAGGGGGCGCCGAAGCTTTCTTT